Listed below are T cell receptor beta chains from one sample, sequenced in a study of shared clonotypes between healthy human individuals. The protocol was immunoSEQ multiplex PCR, while the TCRdb copy is restricted to in-frame clones and leaves out a portion. The sample contains 600,000 to 750,000 clones, 60% to 80% of which appear only once. Material: memory CD4+ T cells sorted from blood. The receptors derive from a woman aged 30 to 39 in good health. Each CDR3 is given with its conserved first and last residue. A D gene is named only where the DNA matches it firmly. Clone sizes are given selectively: once, few, many, or a class where the clone is expanded.

d_gene	abundance	j_gene	v_gene	CDR3nt	CDR3aa
.	.	TRBJ2-5	TRBV5-1	TGCGCCAGCAGCTTCTATCAGCAAGAGACCCAGTACTTC	CASSFYQQETQYF
.	.	TRBJ2-5	TRBV20-1	TGCAGTGCTCCAACCCAAGAGACCCAGTACTTC	CSAPTQETQYF
.	.	TRBJ2-2	TRBV5-8	TGTGCCAGCAGCTCCCAGGGAAGGGCCGGGGAGCTGTTTTTT	CASSSQGRAGELFF
.	.	TRBJ2-7	TRBV5-1	TGCGCCAGCAGAACCACGGGGATTAATATCTCCTACGAGCAGTACTTC	CASRTTGINISYEQYF
.	.	TRBJ1-2	TRBV27	TGTGCCAGCATCGACCTACAGGGTTGGGGGGGCTACACCTTC	CASIDLQGWGGYTF
.	.	TRBJ2-7	TRBV7-9	TGTGCCAGCAGCTTTACAGGACCCTACGAGCAGTACTTC	CASSFTGPYEQYF
TRBD2	.	TRBJ2-3	TRBV9	TGTGCCAGCAGCGGGGCGGGACTAGCGGGGCCCGTGGATACGCAGTATTTT	CASSGAGLAGPVDTQYF
TRBD1	.	TRBJ1-3	TRBV28	TGTGCCAGCAGTTTATCGGGATGGACAGGGGGGGGAAACACCATATATTTT	CASSLSGWTGGGNTIYF
.	once	TRBJ1-2	TRBV28	TGTGCCAGCAGTCTACCCCGGGGGAGTCGTTATGGCTACACCTTC	CASSLPRGSRYGYTF
.	.	TRBJ1-3	TRBV27	TGTGCCAGCAGTTTGGCCGGGGATGATACTGGAAACACCATATATTTT	CASSLAGDDTGNTIYF
.	.	TRBJ1-2	TRBV5-1	TGCGCCAGCACCGATAGTCTAGGCAGGGGCAATGGCTACACCTTC	CASTDSLGRGNGYTF
.	many	TRBJ2-1	TRBV29-1	TGCAGCGTTGTCGCTTCAGGGATGGGCAATGAGCAGTTCTTC	CSVVASGMGNEQFF
TRBD1	.	TRBJ1-5	TRBV27	TGTGCCAGCAGTCAGACAGGGGTCAATCAGCCCCAGCATTTT	CASSQTGVNQPQHF
.	many	TRBJ1-1	TRBV7-9	TGTGCCAGCAGCATTTACAGATCTGAAGCTTTCTTT	CASSIYRSEAFF
.	.	TRBJ2-7	TRBV7-2	TGTGCCAGCAGCTTAGGGCTCCTTAGCTCCTACGAGCAGTACTTC	CASSLGLLSSYEQYF
.	.	TRBJ2-3	TRBV4-2	TGTGCCAGCAGCAAAAGTCTGGGGGATGGTCCAGATACGCAGTATTTT	CASSKSLGDGPDTQYF
TRBD2	.	TRBJ2-7	TRBV11-3	TGTGCCAGCAGCGCGGGGCTAGCGGGAGAAGACGAGCAGTACTTC	CASSAGLAGEDEQYF
TRBD1	.	TRBJ1-5	TRBV19	TGTGCCAGTAGTCCAACAGGGGGCAATCAGCCCCAGCATTTT	CASSPTGGNQPQHF
.	.	TRBJ2-7	TRBV25-1	TGTGCCAGCAGTGAATACGGTGAAAGGGACTCCGAGCAGTACTTC	CASSEYGERDSEQYF
.	.	TRBJ2-7	TRBV2	TGTGCCAGCAGCAGGGACGGCTCCTACGAGCAGTACTTC	CASSRDGSYEQYF
.	.	TRBJ2-7	TRBV2	TGTGCCAGCAGTGGGGGAGGGGGCTACGAGCAGTACTTC	CASSGGGGYEQYF
.	.	TRBJ2-1	TRBV5-1	TGCGCCAGCAGCTTGGCCGGCCTACCCAATGAGCAGTTCTTC	CASSLAGLPNEQFF
.	few	TRBJ2-7	TRBV27	TGTGCCAGCAGATTCGCGGGCCTCAGCTCCTACGAGCAGTACTTC	CASRFAGLSSYEQYF
.	.	TRBJ1-1	TRBV14	TGTGCCAGCAGCCCCCAGTCCGGGAACACTGAAGCTTTCTTT	CASSPQSGNTEAFF
.	many	TRBJ2-6	TRBV6-4	TGTGCCAGCAGTGCGGGAGTGGGTGGGGCCAACGTCCTGACTTTC	CASSAGVGGANVLTF
.	.	TRBJ2-1	TRBV5-1	TGCGCCAGCGGTGTGGAGCGGGCCTCCTACAATGAGCAGTTCTTC	CASGVERASYNEQFF
.	.	TRBJ1-1	TRBV7-6	TGTGCCAGCAGCTTATACGAGGACACTGAAGCTTTCTTT	CASSLYEDTEAFF
TRBD1	many	TRBJ2-7	TRBV28	TGTGCCAGCAGAAAAGGGACAGGGGGCGCCCGGCGGGAGGGCCGAAGTGAGCAGTACTTC	CASRKGTGGARREGRSEQYF
.	many	TRBJ1-4	TRBV6-1	TGTGCCAGCAACACCTTTTACGGGCCAAATGAAAAACTGTTTTTT	CASNTFYGPNEKLFF
TRBD2	.	TRBJ2-3	TRBV23-1	TGCGCCAGCAGTCAGCAGGGACTAGCGGGATGTGGGGGTCGCGTAACAGATACGCAGTATTTT	CASSQQGLAGCGGRVTDTQYF
.	.	TRBJ2-3	TRBV28	TGTGCCAGCAGTAGGAGCGGGACAGCAGATACGCAGTATTTT	CASSRSGTADTQYF
TRBD2	.	TRBJ2-7	TRBV10-3	TGTGCCATCAGTGCCTTGTGGACGGGTCGGGAGGGCCACGAGCAGTACTTC	CAISALWTGREGHEQYF
TRBD2	few	TRBJ2-1	TRBV7-2	TGTGCCAGCAGCTCATCAGCGGGAGTAACCTACAATGAGCAGTTCTTC	CASSSSAGVTYNEQFF
.	.	TRBJ1-2	TRBV13	TGTGCCAGCAGCCAGGACACTACTAACTATGGCTACACCTTC	CASSQDTTNYGYTF
.	.	TRBJ2-4	TRBV28	TGTGCCAGCAGTTCACGGTCACCTCTGCCTAGACAGTACTTC	CASSSRSPLPRQYF
TRBD2	many	TRBJ2-1	TRBV5-1	TGCGCCAGCAGTCTAGCTAGCGGGAGCTACAATGAGCAGTTCTTC	CASSLASGSYNEQFF
TRBD2	.	TRBJ2-7	TRBV5-1	TGCGCCAGCAGTGTTACTAGCGGGAGGGCATCCGAGCAGTACTTC	CASSVTSGRASEQYF
TRBD2	.	TRBJ2-3	TRBV5-1	TGCGCCAGCAGCTGGAGGACTAGCGGGAGTCGTACAGATACGCAGTATTTT	CASSWRTSGSRTDTQYF
.	.	TRBJ2-1	TRBV27	TGTGCCAGCAGTCCTAGGGGGAGCGCGTTTCGCAATGAGCAGTTCTTC	CASSPRGSAFRNEQFF
.	.	TRBJ1-2	TRBV19	TGTGCCAGTAGCTCTCAAGCAGAGGCGATTGGATATGGCTACACCTTC	CASSSQAEAIGYGYTF
.	.	TRBJ2-1	TRBV6-5	TGTGCCAGCAGTTCCCCCGGGACCTACAATGAGCAGTTCTTC	CASSSPGTYNEQFF
.	few	TRBJ2-2	TRBV9	TGTGCCAGCAGCGTAGTGGGGCAGGCGGCCGGGGAGCTGTTTTTT	CASSVVGQAAGELFF
TRBD2	few	TRBJ2-1	TRBV4-2	TGTGCCAGCAGCGCAGCGAATAGCGGGAGTAGTGAGCAGTTCTTC	CASSAANSGSSEQFF
.	.	TRBJ2-2	TRBV7-8	TGTGCCAGCAGCTTAGTTCCCGAGCCCGGGGAGCTGTTTTTT	CASSLVPEPGELFF